This TCR beta chain is drawn from a study of blood T cells in healthy people across ages. As concerns this clonotype: Its antigen remains unknown.

PCR was performed a second time for 7 to 11 cycles using a sample-barcoded 5' primer and a J-beta primer mix. TCRdb reanalysed the 5' RACE reads using MiXCR and keeps one entry per CDR3 protein. The table lists roughly 700,000 distinct CDR3 sequences, approximately 25% of them singletons, with more than 8% in the top ten. Study-level findings and limits: Among long-lived donors, naive CD4+ cells were more numerous and diversity higher than in aged donors. Unsorted PBMC input precluded a conclusive naive versus antigen-experienced comparison. Measured against age, TCR beta diversity per million T cells decreased in a roughly linear manner.

Losses at the gene ends were 8 bases for V and 5 bases for J; bases not matched to a gene: 8. This CDR3 is 15 amino acids long. CDR1 is SGHTA, CDR2 FQGNSA, per germline. The sample also formed part of further work on T cells of mothers and their children. From that study: When the second PCR was run, its M1S primer added sample barcodes and 2-4 random nucleotides.

This chain connects TRBV7-2 to TRBJ2-5, with 13 bases fitting TRBD2. The sample was blood. This TCR was recovered from a boy aged 10-17 years in good health. The CDR3 DNA reads as TGTGCCAGCTTAACACTAGCGGGAGGGCCTGAGACCCAGTACTTC. It specifies CASLTLAGGPETQYF.